This TCR beta chain was identified in a study of radiation and T cells in renal cell carcinoma. Between the trimmed V and J ends, which lost 0 bases and 3 bases, there was a span of 5 bases. The CDR3 runs 13 residues. The germline V gene encodes CDR1 LGHNA and CDR2 YSLEER. Here immunoSEQ multiplex PCR was the method, and the copy in TCRdb shows in-frame clones only, minus some. The sample has 150,000 or so clones, approximately 90% seen once; the top ten hold approximately 12%. As for time point: baseline pretreatment blood. Treatment in this sample: 15 Gy SBRT to primary tumor, nephrectomy 4 weeks later.

The chain is built from TRBV4-3 and TRBJ1-2; weak D call: TRBD1 (5 bases). The sample was blood, taken from a patient whose treatment included radiotherapy and nephrectomy. This receptor was taken from a woman aged 45 to 65 with renal cell carcinoma. The CDR3 DNA follows: TGCGCCAGCAGCCAAGACAGGGACTATGGCTACACCTTC. It codes for CASSQDRDYGYTF.